These T cell receptor beta chains were read from a single sample in a study of vaccination effects on CD4 cells after COVID-19. These receptors have no identified antigens. Repertoires were generated with immunoSEQ multiplex PCR, while TCRdb's copy carries only in-frame clones and drops some. The repertoire holds about 27,000 clones, with approximately 76% as singletons. This sample comprised CD4+ T cells from PBMCs cultured with SARS-CoV-2 spike peptides, obtained before COVID-19 vaccination. Receptors originate from a human donor who received a COVID-19 vaccine. Each CDR3 is given with its conserved first and last residue. Fields, in order: clone size, D gene, V gene, J gene, CDR3 DNA, CDR3 protein. The D gene is left open where the match is weak. Clone sizes are given selectively: once, few, many, or a class where the clone is expanded.

size: .
D: .
V: TRBV9
J: TRBJ1-4
DNA: TGTGCCAGCAGCGAGGGGCAGGGCGAAAAACTGTTTTTT
CDR3: CASSEGQGEKLFF

size: .
D: TRBD1
V: TRBV19
J: TRBJ2-1
DNA: TGTGCCAGTACTCCGGGACAGTATAATGAGCAGTTCTTC
CDR3: CASTPGQYNEQFF

size: .
D: .
V: TRBV7-2
J: TRBJ2-4
DNA: TGTGCCAGCAGCTTGAGACCCTTGGCCAAAAACATTCAGTACTTC
CDR3: CASSLRPLAKNIQYF

size: .
D: .
V: TRBV2
J: TRBJ1-1
DNA: TGTGCCAGCAGTGAGGGGGGGCACACTGAAGCTTTCTTT
CDR3: CASSEGGHTEAFF

size: .
D: TRBD2
V: TRBV10-3
J: TRBJ2-3
DNA: TGTGCCATCCGATTTAGCGGGACCGCAGATACGCAGTATTTT
CDR3: CAIRFSGTADTQYF

size: .
D: TRBD1
V: TRBV28
J: TRBJ1-5
DNA: TGTGCCAGCAGTCTTAATACAGGGGGTTGGCGCAATCAGCCCCAGCATTTT
CDR3: CASSLNTGGWRNQPQHF

size: .
D: .
V: TRBV20-1
J: TRBJ1-6
DNA: TGCAGTGCTAGTGTAGGTAGAAATTCACCCCTCTACTTT
CDR3: CSASVGRNSPLYF

size: .
D: .
V: TRBV6-5
J: TRBJ2-5
DNA: TGTGCCAGCAAGTGGAGTCGCCAAGAGACCCAGTACTTC
CDR3: CASKWSRQETQYF

size: .
D: .
V: TRBV29-1
J: TRBJ1-2
DNA: TGCAGCGTTGGCAATGGACGGGGAGAAGCGGATGGCTACACCTTC
CDR3: CSVGNGRGEADGYTF

size: .
D: TRBD2
V: TRBV4-1
J: TRBJ2-1
DNA: TGCGCCAGCAGCCAAGGTATCTTACGGCGGGAGGGCCGCCATGAGCAGTTCTTC
CDR3: CASSQGILRREGRHEQFF

size: few
D: .
V: TRBV30
J: TRBJ1-2
DNA: TGTGCCCGGCAACAGTTGACTAACTATGGCTACACCTTC
CDR3: CARQQLTNYGYTF

size: few
D: .
V: TRBV6-5
J: TRBJ1-4
DNA: TGTGCCAGCAGTTACTCTGACATGGGTGAAAAACTGTTTTTT
CDR3: CASSYSDMGEKLFF

size: .
D: .
V: TRBV2
J: TRBJ2-7
DNA: TGTGCCAGCAGTGGAGAGGGCGAGCAGTACTTC
CDR3: CASSGEGEQYF

size: once
D: .
V: TRBV2
J: TRBJ2-1
DNA: TGTGCCAACATCTGGGGACTTTCCTACAATGAGCAGTTCTTC
CDR3: CANIWGLSYNEQFF

size: .
D: .
V: TRBV10-3
J: TRBJ2-2
DNA: TGTGCCATCAGTCCCCGGGGGTCCCCAACCGGGGAGCTGTTTTTT
CDR3: CAISPRGSPTGELFF

size: .
D: .
V: TRBV3-1/TRBV3-2
J: TRBJ1-4
DNA: TGTGCCAGCAGCCAAGATCTGGGTACGGCTAATGAAAAACTGTTTTTT
CDR3: CASSQDLGTANEKLFF

size: .
D: .
V: TRBV3-1/TRBV3-2
J: TRBJ2-7
DNA: TGTGCCAGCAGCCAAGGGCGTAAAGGCGAGCAGTACTTC
CDR3: CASSQGRKGEQYF

size: .
D: .
V: TRBV30
J: TRBJ2-1
DNA: TGTGCCTGGAGGGACCGGGGGTCACACAATGAGCAGTTCTTC
CDR3: CAWRDRGSHNEQFF

size: .
D: TRBD1
V: TRBV10-3
J: TRBJ2-1
DNA: TGTGCCATCGGGCTCCACAGGGGCCCTTACAATGAGCAGTTCTTC
CDR3: CAIGLHRGPYNEQFF

size: .
D: TRBD2
V: TRBV11-3
J: TRBJ2-1
DNA: TGTGCCAGCAGCTCAATTAGCGGGAGGGCCGGTGAGCAGTTCTTC
CDR3: CASSSISGRAGEQFF